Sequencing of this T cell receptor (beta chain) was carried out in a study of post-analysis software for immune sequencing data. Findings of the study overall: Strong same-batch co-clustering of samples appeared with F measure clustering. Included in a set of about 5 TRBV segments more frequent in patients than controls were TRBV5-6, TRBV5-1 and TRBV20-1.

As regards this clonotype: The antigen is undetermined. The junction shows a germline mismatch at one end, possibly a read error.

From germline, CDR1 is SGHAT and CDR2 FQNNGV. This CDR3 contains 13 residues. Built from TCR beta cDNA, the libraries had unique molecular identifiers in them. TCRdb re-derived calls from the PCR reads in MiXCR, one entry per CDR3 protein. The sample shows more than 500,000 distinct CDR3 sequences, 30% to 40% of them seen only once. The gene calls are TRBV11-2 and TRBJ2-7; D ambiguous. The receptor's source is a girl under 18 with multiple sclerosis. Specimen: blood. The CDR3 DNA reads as TGTGCCGGCAGCTTAGGTGGGATCTACGAGCAGTACTTC. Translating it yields CAGSLGGIYEQYF.